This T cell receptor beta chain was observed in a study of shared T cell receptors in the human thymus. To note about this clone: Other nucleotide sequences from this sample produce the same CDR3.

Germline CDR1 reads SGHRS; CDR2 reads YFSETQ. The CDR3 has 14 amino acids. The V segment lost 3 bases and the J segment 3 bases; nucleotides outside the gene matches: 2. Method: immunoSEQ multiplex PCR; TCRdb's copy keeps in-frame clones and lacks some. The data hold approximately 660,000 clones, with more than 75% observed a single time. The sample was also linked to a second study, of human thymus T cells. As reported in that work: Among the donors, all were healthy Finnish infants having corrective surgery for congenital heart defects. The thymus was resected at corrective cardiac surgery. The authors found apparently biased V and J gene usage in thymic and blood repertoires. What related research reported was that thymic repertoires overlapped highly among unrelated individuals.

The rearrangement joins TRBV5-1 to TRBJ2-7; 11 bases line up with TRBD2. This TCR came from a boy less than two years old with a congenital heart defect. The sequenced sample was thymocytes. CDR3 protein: CASSSLAGGYEQYF. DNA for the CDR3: TGCGCCAGCAGCTCCCTAGCGGGGGGCTACGAGCAGTACTTC.